The clone carrying this T cell receptor beta chain was recorded many times. What it recognizes is unknown. Data came from immunoSEQ multiplex PCR; TCRdb stores just in-frame clones and leaves some out. Reported are around 28,000 clones, none seen only once; the ten largest carry 2.7%. The sample originates from a study of T cells after posttransplantation cyclophosphamide. Findings of the study overall: Donor CD8+ memory clones often dominated recipient blood repertoires at later times. Tissue-infiltrating T cells from skin or gut overlapped little with blood T cells. Recipient CMV seropositivity and CMV reactivation strongly tracked TRB clonality.

From germline, CDR1 is MDHEN and CDR2 SYDVKM. The CDR3 covers 15 residues. V dropped 3 bases and J dropped 3; count of bases not matched to a gene: 3. The source material was PBMCs. The V and J genes are TRBV28 and TRBJ2-2; 8 nucleotides line up with TRBD1. This TCR was sampled from a woman aged 60-75 years in good health, CMV-negative, and a related stem cell transplant donor. CDR3 DNA sequence: TGTGCCAGCAGTTTGGGACAGGACCACACCGGGGAGCTGTTTTTT. Translating gives CASSLGQDHTGELFF.